The 23 T cell receptor beta chains below come from one sample, sequenced in a study of blood T cell repertoires in COVID-19. This table comes from immunoSEQ multiplex PCR, and its TCRdb copy is limited to in-frame clones, with some not included. The sample consists of 250,000 or so clones, 84% of them appearing once. Sequenced: PBMCs or T cells enriched from blood (not recorded which). All receptors come from a man aged 55 to 70 who had recovered from COVID-19.

The rearrangement links TRBV6-5 to TRBJ2-7; D possibly corresponds to TRBD2 (6 bases). The CDR3 runs to 14 residues. CDR1 MNHEY and CDR2 SVGAGI come from the germline V gene. V shed 5 bases and J shed 5 bases, with 16 bases lying between them. CDR3 sequence (DNA): TGTGCCAGCAGTCCCCCGGGACTGATCCACGAGCAGTACTTC. As protein: CASSPPGLIHEQYF.

The chain couples TRBV5-1 to TRBJ2-5, with 11 bases aligning to TRBD2. Germline V CDR1 and CDR2: SGHRS, YFSETQ. V shed 4 bases and J 1 base; nucleotides not matched to a gene: 9. This CDR3 is built from 17 residues. CDR3 region: CASSGSSSGGLQETQYF. The CDR3 DNA sequence: TGCGCCAGCAGCGGATCCTCTAGCGGGGGGCTCCAAGAGACCCAGTACTTC.

The chain carries TRBV3-1 (or the pseudogene TRBV3-2) and TRBJ2-7; 8 nucleotides match TRBD2. CDR1 is LGHDT and CDR2 is YNNKEL in the germline V gene (reference sequence). The CDR3 has 15 residues. Unmatched junction bases numbered 3, after V lost 0 bases and J lost 2 bases. In DNA form, the CDR3 reads TGTGCCAGCAGCCAAGATTCGGGGGGGACCTACGAGCAGTACTTC. Translation gives CASSQDSGGTYEQYF.

The chain recombines TRBV18 with TRBJ1-5; D ambiguous. Germline CDR1 is KGHSH and CDR2 is LQKENI. V was pared by 3 bases and J by 6 bases, with 15 bases between. The CDR3 sequence is 15 residues long. As DNA, the CDR3 is TGTGCCAGCTCACCCGGGTTTGAGGTGGTTCAGCCCCAGCATTTT. Translated, it gives CASSPGFEVVQPQHF.

V gene TRBV19 combines with J gene TRBJ2-3; 8 nucleotides line up with TRBD2. The CDR3 is 15 residues long. Per germline, CDR1 LNHDA and CDR2 SQIVND (reference sequence). V lost 3 bases, J lost 5 bases, and 7 bases stayed unmatched. The chain's CDR3 is CASSISSGGIDTQYF. The DNA for the CDR3 is TGTGCCAGTAGTATTTCGAGCGGGGGTATAGATACGCAGTATTTT.

The chain has TRBV28 and TRBJ2-6; 9 bases are a match to TRBD1. V was clipped by 6 bases and J by 0 bases; unmatched bases: 6. The CDR3 consists of 17 residues. Germline loops: CDR1 MDHEN, CDR2 SYDVKM. As DNA, the CDR3 is TGTGCCAGCAGGCCCGGGACAGGGACCTCTGGGGCCAACGTCCTGACTTTC. This encodes CASRPGTGTSGANVLTF.

This chain's CDR3 is CASGRTGGYNSPLHF. In DNA, the CDR3 is TGTGCTAGTGGAAGAACAGGGGGCTATAATTCACCCCTCCACTTT. The chain combines TRBV12-5 with TRBJ1-6, with 8 bases identical to TRBD1. CDR3 length: 15 amino acids. With 6 bases clipped from V and 3 bases from J, the junction kept 4 bases outside the gene matches. Germline lookup yields CDR1 LGHNT and CDR2 FRNRAP.

Remarks on this clone: One end of the junction does not line up with germline, which may come from a read error. The V and J genes are TRBV7-8 and TRBJ1-5, with a tentative D call TRBD1 (5 bases). CDR1 is SGHVS, CDR2 FQNEAQ, per germline. The CDR3 sequence is 14 residues long. As DNA, the CDR3 is TGTGTCAGCACCCCTGTGGGGGGTAGGCAGCCCCAGCATTTT. Translating it yields CVSTPVGGRQPQHF.

CDR3 sequence reads: CASSGGDYGYTF. The CDR3 nucleotides are TGTGCCAGCAGCGGAGGAGACTATGGCTACACCTTC. The gene calls are TRBV6-5 and TRBJ1-2; D ambiguous. Trimming pared 6 bases from V and 3 bases from J, leaving 8 bases between. The CDR3 contains 12 residues. Germline V gene sequence: CDR1 MNHEY, CDR2 SVGAGI.

Only a few counts were recorded for this clone. The J gene is TRBJ1-4, the V gene TRBV7-9, with 7 bases lining up with TRBD1. J gave up 4 bases and V 2 bases, and 7 bases lay outside the gene matches. From germline, CDR1 is SEHNR and CDR2 FQNEAQ (reference sequence). The CDR3 is 16 amino acids. CDR3: CASSLTGQVFNEKLFF. CDR3 DNA: TGTGCCAGCAGCTTAACTGGACAGGTCTTTAATGAAAAACTGTTTTTT.

J is TRBJ2-2 and V is TRBV9; 8 nucleotides align to TRBD2. The CDR3 has 16 amino acids. Germline V CDR1 and CDR2: SGDLS, YYNGEE. The junction had 7 bases not matched to a gene; V was cut back by 0 bases and J by 6 bases. The CDR3 sequence: CASSVGAGGHAGELFF. The DNA for the CDR3 is TGTGCCAGCAGCGTAGGCGCGGGGGGACACGCCGGGGAGCTGTTTTTT.

The chain employs TRBV9 and TRBJ1-1, with TRBD1 identical over 7 bases. This CDR3 spans 14 amino acids. V was clipped by 4 bases and J by 3 bases; unmatched bases: 6. Germline assignment: CDR1 SGDLS and CDR2 YYNGEE. The CDR3 region is CASSPGQVDTEAFF. Here the CDR3 DNA reads TGTGCCAGCAGCCCTGGACAGGTAGACACTGAAGCTTTCTTT.

This clone came up once. This sequence joins TRBV19 and TRBJ1-2, with 8 bases identical to TRBD1. CDR1 LNHDA and CDR2 SQIVND come from the germline V gene (reference sequence). V gave up 5 bases and J gave up 2 bases; unmatched junction bases: 4. The CDR3 sequence is 14 residues long. The CDR3 bases are TGTGCCAGTAGTCACCGGACAGGGAACTATGGCTACACCTTC. Translation: CASSHRTGNYGYTF.

The V call is TRBV5-6, the J call TRBJ1-5; TRBD1 is a possible D gene (6 bases). V lost 0 bases, J lost 0 bases, and 13 bases lay in between. The CDR3 length is 17 residues. The germline V gene has CDR1 SGHDT and CDR2 YYEEEE. The CDR3 spells CASSLANRVNSNQPQHF. The DNA for the CDR3 is TGTGCCAGCAGCTTGGCGAACAGGGTGAATAGCAATCAGCCCCAGCATTTT.

The chain recombines TRBV24-1 with TRBJ1-2; D is unresolved. The germline V gene has CDR1 KGHDR and CDR2 SFDVKD. V lost 3 bases to trimming and J lost 0 bases, with 10 bases between them. The CDR3 loop spans 15 amino acids. The CDR3 DNA follows: TGTGCCACCAGTGATACCAGGTGTTCTAACTATGGCTACACCTTC. Residues: CATSDTRCSNYGYTF.

The rearrangement joins TRBV6-5 to TRBJ2-7, with 9 bases that match TRBD1. Per the germline V gene, CDR1 is MNHEY and CDR2 is SVGAGI. This CDR3 is built from 15 residues. The V segment lost 2 bases and the J segment 4 bases; nucleotides outside the gene matches: 6. The CDR3 nucleotides read TGTGCCAGCAGTTACGGGACAGGGTGGAGGTACGAGCAGTACTTC. Encoded protein: CASSYGTGWRYEQYF.

The chain uses TRBV29-1 and TRBJ2-5, with 10 bases aligning to TRBD1. Germline V gene sequence: CDR1 SQVTM, CDR2 ANQGSEA. CDR3 length: 13 residues. After removal of 7 bases from V and 5 bases from J, the junction contained 7 bases not matched to a gene. CDR3 nucleotide sequence: TGCAGCGCCAAGACAGGGGGCGACGAGACCCAGTACTTC. Translated, it gives CSAKTGGDETQYF.

The sample holds a few counts of this clone. The rearrangement links TRBV9 to TRBJ2-2, with a possible D match to TRBD1 (6 bases). The ends were cut back, 0 bases at V and 6 bases at J, with 15 bases in the middle. The germline V gene encodes CDR1 SGDLS and CDR2 YYNGEE. The CDR3 runs 16 residues. The CDR3 DNA sequence: TGTGCCAGCAGCGTAGCCTCAGGGGTAACATCCGGGGAGCTGTTTTTT. Its translation: CASSVASGVTSGELFF.

The V and J genes are TRBV1 and TRBJ2-7; the table's D gene call, TRBD1, was not cross checked with the DNA. TRBV1 is flagged as a pseudogene. The CDR3 is 14 residues long. The chain's CDR3 is CTSSQSTGSYEQYF. CDR3 DNA: TGCACCAGCAGCCAATCCACAGGATCCTACGAGCAGTACTTC.

The rearrangement uses TRBV3-1 (or the pseudogene TRBV3-2) and TRBJ1-1; D unresolved. V lost 0 bases to trimming and J lost 1 base, with 9 bases between them. The CDR3 is 15 amino acids. The germline V gene has CDR1 LGHDT and CDR2 YNNKEL (reference sequence). The CDR3 DNA reads TGTGCCAGCAGCCAAGAACCGGGGAAGAACACTGAAGCTTTCTTT. This encodes CASSQEPGKNTEAFF.

The chain links TRBV14 to TRBJ1-2; 8 bases map to TRBD1. The CDR3 has 14 amino acids. V gave up 3 bases and J gave up 8 bases; unmatched junction bases: 8. The V gene's germline CDR1 is SGHDN and CDR2 FVKESK. The CDR3: CASSQATGVGGYTF. The CDR3 nucleotides read TGTGCCAGCAGCCAGGCGACAGGGGTAGGGGGCTACACCTTC.

A word on this clone: The same CDR3 also results from other DNA sequences found in this sample. V usage is TRBV11-3 and J usage is TRBJ1-1; no reliable D call. CDR3 length: 13 residues. Germline loops: CDR1 SGHNT, CDR2 YENEEA. V was cut by 2 bases and J by 0 bases, with 4 bases left in between. In DNA, the CDR3 is TGTGCCAGCAGCTTAAGCATGAACACTGAAGCTTTCTTT. Protein: CASSLSMNTEAFF.

This sequence joins TRBV6-5 and TRBJ2-7, with a possible D match to TRBD2 (6 bases). The germline V gene encodes CDR1 MNHEY and CDR2 SVGAGI. CDR3 length equals 15 residues. Trimming took off 6 bases at V and 1 base at J, with 16 bases between the two ends. Here the CDR3 reads CASRAGREASYEQYF. CDR3 in DNA: TGTGCCAGCAGGGCGGGCAGGGAGGCATCCTACGAGCAGTACTTC.